The sequence of this TCR beta chain was determined in a study of CD8 T cells in ankylosing spondylitis. Study findings and constraints: Some motif variants were previously reported in reactive arthritis synovial fluid and blood. Characteristic, it appeared, of ankylosing spondylitis blood was a TCR beta motif of fewer than 10 highly homologous variants. Within matched ankylosing spondylitis synovial fluid, disease-linked clones were reportedly significantly enriched. In peripheral blood, disease-linked CD8+ clones occurred at relatively low frequencies.

Scientists made TCR beta libraries using quantitative 5'-RACE with molecular barcodes. TCRdb used MiXCR to reprocess the 5' RACE reads, holding one entry per CDR3 protein. The repertoire includes 670,000 or so distinct CDR3 sequences, around 19% of them detected once, and about 20% sits in the top ten. The ends lost 5 bases at V and 5 bases at J; junction bases unmatched: 8. Germline V gene lookup returns CDR1 LNHNV and CDR2 YYDKDF (reference sequence). The CDR3 sequence is 14 residues long. For this clonotype: Its matching antigen is unknown.

The clonotype was recovered from a male donor with ankylosing spondylitis. Sequenced: blood, either unsorted or a sorted T cell fraction (not recorded which). The genes are TRBV15 and TRBJ2-7; 8 bases map to TRBD2. CDR3 loop: CATSLSGIENEQYF. The CDR3 nucleotides read TGTGCCACCAGCCTTAGCGGGATCGAAAACGAGCAGTACTTC.